Below are 18 T cell receptor beta chains sequenced from a single sample in a study of T cell responses to AZD1222 COVID-19 vaccine. Method: immunoSEQ multiplex PCR; TCRdb's copy keeps in-frame clones and lacks some. The table shows around 150,000 clones, with about 90% occurring only once. The starting material was peripheral blood, obtained 28 days after the second AZD1222 dose. These receptors all stem from an adult who received the AZD1222 COVID-19 vaccine.

The rearrangement joins TRBV5-1 to TRBJ1-4, with TRBD1 identical over 8 bases. This CDR3 is built from 16 residues. Germline V gene data show CDR1 as SGHRS and CDR2 as YFSETQ. The trim removed 4 bases at V and 4 bases at J, leaving 9 bases unmatched. Here the CDR3 DNA reads TGCGCCAGCAGCCAAGCTGGACAGGGCCTTAATGAAAAACTGTTTTTT. Translated: CASSQAGQGLNEKLFF.

V usage is TRBV19 and J usage is TRBJ1-3, with 8 bases fitting TRBD1. The J segment lost 3 bases and the V segment lost 5 bases, leaving 12 bases of the junction unmatched. The CDR3 totals 17 residues. Germline V gene data show CDR1 as LNHDA and CDR2 as SQIVND (reference sequence). The CDR3: CASSLLGTGPSGNTIYF. The CDR3 DNA reads as TGTGCCAGTAGTCTCCTAGGGACAGGACCGAGTGGAAACACCATATATTTT.

The CDR3 sequence is CASSGKGLADTQYF. As DNA, the CDR3 is TGTGCCAGCAGTGGAAAGGGGTTGGCAGATACGCAGTATTTT. The chain couples TRBV25-1 to TRBJ2-3; TRBD1 might be the D (5 bases). The germline V gene encodes CDR1 MGHDK and CDR2 SYGVNS. The CDR3 has 14 residues. V was trimmed by 4 bases and J by 4 bases, leaving 12 bases between them.

Here the CDR3 DNA reads TGTGCCAGCAGCCCCCGACCGATTGTTAAGAACACTGAAGCTTTCTTT. It codes for CASSPRPIVKNTEAFF. This chain connects TRBV13 to TRBJ1-1; D uncertain. This CDR3 comprises 16 residues. Germline lookup yields CDR1 PRHDT and CDR2 FYEKMQ (reference sequence). The V gene lost 5 bases and the J gene lost 1 base, with 17 bases spanning the gap.

The chain joins TRBV19 to TRBJ1-1; D ambiguous. Trimming shortened V by 6 bases and J by 4 bases, and 6 bases separated the two germline ends. Germline V gene data show CDR1 as LNHDA and CDR2 as SQIVND (reference sequence). The CDR3 consists of 11 residues. The CDR3 is CASRHSTEAFF. DNA of the CDR3: TGTGCCAGTAGACACAGCACTGAAGCTTTCTTT.

This clone was detected only once. The rearrangement uses TRBV10-3 and TRBJ2-1; 10 nucleotides line up with TRBD2. Per germline, CDR1 ENHRY and CDR2 SYGVKD. J was trimmed by 8 bases and V by 3 bases; bases with no gene match: 10. The length of the CDR3 is 16 residues. CDR3 DNA: TGTGCCATCAGTGACCCCAAGCGGGGGGGCCACCATGAGCAGTTCTTC. Amino acid sequence: CAISDPKRGGHHEQFF.

The rearrangement links TRBV5-1 to TRBJ1-4, with a weak D call TRBD1 (5 bases). V gave up 4 bases and J gave up 4 bases, with 8 bases separating them. Germline CDR1 reads SGHRS; CDR2 reads YFSETQ. The CDR3 contains 13 residues. The DNA for the CDR3 is TGCGCCAGCAGCAGACAGCTTAATGAAAAACTGTTTTTT. Its protein is CASSRQLNEKLFF.

This clone appeared a single time. The chain uses TRBV6-1 and TRBJ1-5; unclear D gene. The CDR3 contains 14 residues. The germline V gene encodes CDR1 MNHNS and CDR2 SASEGT. The germline V and J ends were trimmed by 2 bases and 5 bases, with 10 bases remaining between them. The CDR3 nucleotides are TGTGCCAGCAGTGAAAGGCGGCCCGATCAGCCCCAGCATTTT. It is translated as CASSERRPDQPQHF.

The V call is TRBV27, the J call TRBJ1-5; 9 nucleotides align to TRBD1. From germline, CDR1 is MNHEY and CDR2 SMNVEV (reference sequence). The CDR3 is made up of 15 amino acids. The J segment lost 7 bases and the V segment lost 3 bases, leaving 7 bases of the junction unmatched. The CDR3 protein is CASSFSTGGEQPQHF. DNA of the CDR3: TGTGCCAGCAGTTTCTCCACAGGGGGCGAACAGCCCCAGCATTTT.

The V and J genes are TRBV7-9 and TRBJ2-5; 7 bases line up with TRBD2. This CDR3 spans 14 amino acids. Germline assignment: CDR1 SEHNR and CDR2 FQNEAQ (reference sequence). V was clipped by 7 bases and J by 1 base; unmatched bases: 6. The DNA for the CDR3 is TGTGCCAGCAACCAGGGAGGGTTCCAAGAGACCCAGTACTTC. Protein: CASNQGGFQETQYF.

This chain links TRBV3-1 (or the pseudogene TRBV3-2) with TRBJ2-2; tentatively, D is TRBD1 or TRBD2 (5 bases each). V dropped 1 base and J dropped 5 bases, with 17 bases sitting between them. CDR1 is LGHDT and CDR2 is YNNKEL in the germline V gene (reference sequence). The CDR3 spans 17 residues. CDR3 bases: TGTGCCAGCAGCCAAGGGGGGTTTCGGGGACGGACCGGGGAGCTGTTTTTT. Translated: CASSQGGFRGRTGELFF.

The V and J genes are TRBV2 and TRBJ2-7; TRBD1 matches at 10 bases. This CDR3 has 15 residues. V was clipped by 7 bases and J by 6 bases; unmatched bases: 12. Germline CDR1 reads SNHLY; CDR2 reads FYNNEI. This CDR3 reads CASTRAGTGVGEQYF. CDR3 sequence (DNA): TGTGCCAGCACCCGAGCCGGGACAGGGGTCGGCGAGCAGTACTTC.

This chain uses TRBV7-2 with TRBJ1-1, with unresolved D. Between the trimmed V and J ends, which lost 6 bases and 4 bases, there was a span of 15 bases. Germline CDR1 and CDR2: SGHTA and FQGNSA. The CDR3 totals 14 residues. CDR3 nucleotide sequence: TGTGCCAGCAGGCGGGCTACGTGGGGCACTGAAGCTTTCTTT. It is translated as CASRRATWGTEAFF.

V usage is TRBV18 and J usage is TRBJ1-2; D unresolved. The germline gives CDR1 KGHSH, CDR2 LQKENI. The germline V and J ends were trimmed by 1 base and 6 bases, with 21 bases remaining between them. The CDR3 length is 17 residues. The CDR3 bases are TGTGCCAGCTCACCACAGGTTGAGACTCCTAGGCGACATGGCTACACCTTC. Translation: CASSPQVETPRRHGYTF.

CDR3 sequence reads: CASSPRLGTQYF. CDR3 in DNA: TGTGCCAGCTCACCAAGACTGGGTACGCAGTATTTT. The chain has TRBV18 and TRBJ2-3; no definite D call. V gave up 2 bases and J gave up 8 bases, with 8 bases separating them. The CDR3 length is 12 residues. Looked up from germline, CDR1 is KGHSH and CDR2 is LQKENI. The variable domain in full, completed from reference TRBV18 and TRBJ2-3, reads NAGVMQNPRHLVRRRGQEARLRCSPMKGHSHVYWYRQLPEEGLKFMVYLQKENIIDESGMPKERFSAEFPKEGPSILRIQQVVRGDSAAYFCASSPRLGTQYFGPGTRLTVL.

The genes are TRBV6-6 and TRBJ1-5, with D maybe TRBD1 (5 bases). The CDR3 totals 13 residues. CDR1 and CDR2 from the germline V gene are MNHNY and SVGAGI (reference sequence). The germline V and J ends were trimmed by 5 bases and 4 bases, with 9 bases remaining between them. This CDR3 is CASSRTLNQPQHF. In DNA, the CDR3 is TGTGCCAGCAGTCGGACACTTAATCAGCCCCAGCATTTT.

This chain links TRBV3-1 (or the pseudogene TRBV3-2) with TRBJ1-4, with unresolved D. V was shortened by 2 bases and J by 3 bases, with 10 bases between the two germline ends. Germline assignment: CDR1 LGHDT and CDR2 YNNKEL (reference sequence). The CDR3 spans 15 residues. The CDR3 protein is CASSQLMKPNEKLFF. In DNA, the CDR3 is TGTGCCAGCAGCCAATTGATGAAGCCTAATGAAAAACTGTTTTTT.

This chain links TRBV9 with TRBJ2-5, with 13 bases identical to TRBD2. Germline V gene lookup returns CDR1 SGDLS and CDR2 YYNGEE. The CDR3 has 16 residues. V shed 4 bases, J shed 5 bases, and the junction held 8 bases outside the gene matches. The CDR3 protein is CASSSRTSGGRETQYF. The CDR3 bases are TGTGCCAGCAGCTCCCGGACTAGCGGGGGTCGGGAGACCCAGTACTTC.